This entry lists 32 T cell receptor beta chains sequenced from one sample in a study of blood T cell repertoires in COVID-19. Assay: immunoSEQ multiplex PCR; the TCRdb copy retains only in-frame clones and omits some. The repertoire holds 65,000 to 90,000 clones, with under 90% as singletons. The sample taken for sequencing was peripheral blood. The receptors here all came from a woman aged 55 to 70 with acute or convalescent COVID-19.

The chain has TRBV4-1 and TRBJ2-7; 8 nucleotides line up with TRBD1. Germline lookup yields CDR1 MGHRA and CDR2 YSYEKL. J lost 7 bases, V lost 1 base, and 12 bases had no gene match. The CDR3 consists of 16 residues. The CDR3 DNA sequence: TGCGCCAGCAGCCAAGTAGTCGGGACAGGACTATATGAGCAGTACTTC. Amino acid sequence: CASSQVVGTGLYEQYF.

The table lists this clone with a few counts. The chain links TRBV30 to TRBJ2-7; a possible D gene is TRBD2 (5 bases). V dropped 1 base and J dropped 6 bases, with 13 bases sitting between them. The germline gives CDR1 GTSNPN, CDR2 SVGIG (reference sequence). The length of the CDR3 is 13 residues. The CDR3 DNA is TGTGCCTGGAGTGCCACGGGAAGGTCCGAGCAGTACTTC. Encoded protein: CAWSATGRSEQYF.

This chain links TRBV7-8 with TRBJ2-5, with TRBD2 identical over 8 bases. Trimming at V came to 5 bases and at J to 5 bases, leaving 4 bases not matched to a gene. This CDR3 contains 13 residues. Germline loops: CDR1 SGHVS, CDR2 FQNEAQ. CDR3 loop: CASSRGGRETQYF. CDR3 coding DNA: TGTGCCAGCAGCCGCGGGGGGAGGGAGACCCAGTACTTC.

This chain uses TRBV19 with TRBJ1-1; weak D call: TRBD1 (5 bases). V was cut by 9 bases and J by 3 bases, with 14 bases left in between. Germline CDR1 reads LNHDA; CDR2 reads SQIVND (reference sequence). The CDR3 runs to 13 residues. CDR3 region: CASQLGLYTEAFF. As DNA, the CDR3 is TGTGCCAGCCAGCTGGGACTTTACACTGAAGCTTTCTTT.

The V call is TRBV19, the J call TRBJ1-4; D remains ambiguous. This CDR3 is built from 14 residues. Between the trimmed V and J ends, which lost 7 bases and 6 bases, there was a span of 15 bases. Germline V gene sequence: CDR1 LNHDA, CDR2 SQIVND (reference sequence). The CDR3 nucleotides read TGTGCCAGTAAGGGCAGAGGGAGGGATGAAAAACTGTTTTTT. Its protein is CASKGRGRDEKLFF.

The CDR3 sequence is CASLGTGLTIYF. In nucleotides, the CDR3 is TGTGCCAGCCTTGGGACAGGCTTAACCATATATTTT. This chain uses TRBV3-1 (or the pseudogene TRBV3-2) with TRBJ1-3; 8 bases agree with TRBD1. V was pared by 8 bases and J by 10 bases, with 7 bases of the junction left unmatched. The CDR3 consists of 12 residues. Germline values: CDR1 LGHDT, CDR2 YNNKEL (reference sequence).

The sample holds one count of this clone. The gene calls are TRBV6-6 and TRBJ2-7; perhaps TRBD2 as D (5 bases). V lost 2 bases, J lost 7 bases, and 18 bases lay in between. The CDR3 covers 15 residues. CDR1 is MNHNY and CDR2 is SVGAGI in the germline V gene (reference sequence). CDR3 DNA: TGTGCCAGCAGTTACACTTCTGGAGGCAGCCTAGAGCAGTACTTC. The encoded protein is CASSYTSGGSLEQYF.

The rearrangement links TRBV3-1 (or the pseudogene TRBV3-2) to TRBJ2-7; 7 bases are a match to TRBD1. V lost 4 bases, J lost 6 bases, and 15 bases stayed unmatched. The CDR3 spans 16 residues. Germline values: CDR1 LGHDT, CDR2 YNNKEL (reference sequence). CDR3 sequence (DNA): TGTGCCAGCAGCCCCTACTACAGGGGCCTTCAGTCCGAGCAGTACTTC. It codes for CASSPYYRGLQSEQYF.

As DNA, the CDR3 is TGTGCTGTAGGACAGGGGCGCGTCTACGAGCAGTACTTC. Residues: CAVGQGRVYEQYF. This chain connects TRBV11-2 to TRBJ2-7; TRBD1 aligns across 9 bases. Germline CDR1 and CDR2: SGHAT and FQNNGV. CDR3 length: 13 residues.

The chain carries TRBV29-1 and TRBJ1-1; 8 bases are a match to TRBD1. Trimming at V came to 6 bases and at J to 1 base, leaving 7 bases not matched to a gene. Germline V gives CDR1 SQVTM, CDR2 ANQGSEA. CDR3 length: 14 amino acids. The DNA of the CDR3 is TGCAGCGTGTTGAGGGGGACAGGGAACACTGAAGCTTTCTTT. Translated, it gives CSVLRGTGNTEAFF.

The CDR3 DNA reads as TGTGCCAGCAGCCCGAGGTTCTCCACTGAAGCTTTCTTT. Protein: CASSPRFSTEAFF. The chain couples TRBV5-6 to TRBJ1-1; D ambiguous. Germline values: CDR1 SGHDT, CDR2 YYEEEE. The CDR3 sequence is 13 residues long. V was clipped by 4 bases and J by 4 bases, with 11 bases between them.

V usage is TRBV15 and J usage is TRBJ1-2, with 9 bases fitting TRBD1. J was trimmed by 4 bases and V by 2 bases; bases with no gene match: 5. In germline, CDR1 is LNHNV, CDR2 YYDKDF (reference sequence). The CDR3 sequence is 15 residues long. The CDR3 nucleotides are TGTGCCACCAGCAGACCTTACAGGGGGCCCTATGGCTACACCTTC. Its translation: CATSRPYRGPYGYTF.

This clone was seen once. This chain links TRBV18 with TRBJ1-1; D is possibly TRBD1 (5 bases). The CDR3 length is 14 residues. Trimming took 8 bases from V and 2 from J, leaving 15 bases between them. CDR1 KGHSH and CDR2 LQKENI come from the germline V gene. CDR3 protein: CASATTQGNTEAFF. CDR3 sequence (DNA): TGTGCCAGCGCAACTACTCAGGGTAACACTGAAGCTTTCTTT.

The gene calls are TRBV11-2 and TRBJ2-5; D possibly corresponds to TRBD1 (8 bases). The CDR3 runs 17 residues. Germline assignment: CDR1 SGHAT and CDR2 FQNNGV. V gave up 1 base and J gave up 4 bases, with 19 bases separating them. Here the CDR3 reads CASSLGGGTGARETQYF. DNA of the CDR3: TGTGCCAGCAGCTTAGGGGGGGGGACAGGAGCGAGAGAGACCCAGTACTTC.

This chain connects TRBV6-2 or TRBV6-3 to TRBJ2-3; tentative D call: TRBD2 (6 bases). Germline V gene data show CDR1 as MNHEY and CDR2 as SVGEGT. The CDR3 spans 15 residues. V lost 1 base to trimming and J lost 0 bases, with 8 bases between them. This chain's CDR3 is CASSYLAASTDTQYF. Here the CDR3 DNA reads TGTGCCAGCAGTTACTTAGCGGCTAGCACAGATACGCAGTATTTT.

J is TRBJ2-2 and V is TRBV11-2; tentative D call: TRBD1 (6 bases). Trimming removed 3 bases at V and 5 bases at J, with 13 bases between. The CDR3 is 15 amino acids. Germline lookup yields CDR1 SGHAT and CDR2 FQNNGV. The CDR3 DNA reads TGTGCCAGCAGCTTGGAACCCGGGACAACCGGGGAGCTGTTTTTT. Translation: CASSLEPGTTGELFF.

J is TRBJ1-1 and V is TRBV5-1; D is uncertain. Germline loops: CDR1 SGHRS, CDR2 YFSETQ. This CDR3 contains 14 residues. With 0 bases removed from V and 0 bases from J, the gap between germline ends came to 6 bases. The chain's CDR3 is CASSLDTLNTEAFF. In DNA form, the CDR3 reads TGCGCCAGCAGCTTGGACACGTTGAACACTGAAGCTTTCTTT.

V gene TRBV11-3 combines with J gene TRBJ2-1; 9 nucleotides match TRBD2. The CDR3 is made up of 16 amino acids. Per germline, CDR1 SGHNT and CDR2 YENEEA. The junction had 6 bases not matched to a gene; V was cut back by 0 bases and J by 6 bases. The CDR3 region is CASSLDQAGGSNEQFF. CDR3 nucleotide sequence: TGTGCCAGCAGCTTAGATCAAGCGGGGGGCTCCAATGAGCAGTTCTTC.

This clone appeared once. The chain carries TRBV4-2 and TRBJ1-4; no definite D call. There are 16 residues in the CDR3. Germline lookup yields CDR1 LGHNA and CDR2 YNFKEQ. V lost 2 bases and J 8 bases, leaving 18 bases between the germline ends. DNA of the CDR3: TGTGCCAGCAGCCAAAGTCTTCTGTCATCAGGAGAAAAACTGTTTTTT. This codes for CASSQSLLSSGEKLFF.

V and J are TRBV12-3 or TRBV12-4 and TRBJ1-2, with unresolved D. The V gene lost 0 bases and the J gene lost 8 bases, with 10 bases spanning the gap. The CDR3 loop spans 13 amino acids. Here the CDR3 reads CASSLAGVRGYTF. CDR3 in DNA: TGTGCCAGCAGTTTAGCCGGGGTGCGGGGCTACACCTTC.

CDR3 in amino acids: CASSLTGGKETQYF. CDR3 in DNA: TGTGCCAGCAGCCTTACAGGGGGGAAAGAGACCCAGTACTTC. The V call is TRBV7-6, the J call TRBJ2-5; 8 bases line up with TRBD1. CDR1 and CDR2 (germline): SGHVS, FNYEAQ. V lost 5 bases and J lost 3; bases outside the gene matches: 5. The CDR3 is 14 amino acids.

The genes are TRBV19 and TRBJ1-1; 9 bases align to TRBD1. This CDR3 is 13 amino acids long. Trimming cost V 5 bases and J 4 bases; bases outside gene matches: 2. Germline loops: CDR1 LNHDA, CDR2 SQIVND (reference sequence). This CDR3 is CASSWDRVTEAFF. DNA of the CDR3: TGTGCCAGTAGTTGGGACAGGGTCACTGAAGCTTTCTTT.

The rearrangement uses TRBV4-1 and TRBJ1-6; TRBD1 might be the D (6 bases). The CDR3 has 16 amino acids. Germline CDR1 and CDR2: MGHRA and YSYEKL. The V end lost 4 bases, the J end lost 8 bases, and 18 bases lay between the germline ends. This chain's CDR3 is CASSRTTGLIHSPLHF. The CDR3 DNA reads TGCGCCAGCAGCCGAACGACAGGTTTAATTCATTCACCCCTCCACTTT.

The rearrangement links TRBV12-3 or TRBV12-4 to TRBJ2-1; D is possibly TRBD2 (5 bases). The CDR3 covers 13 residues. V lost 8 bases and J lost 4, with 12 bases in between. For the CDR3, the DNA is TGTGCCAGCGGACTCAGCTCGTACAATGAGCAGTTCTTC. It translates to CASGLSSYNEQFF.

CDR3 in DNA: TGTGCCAGCAGCTCGGGATTCCAGCTGGTGGAGACCCAGTACTTC. Its translation is CASSSGFQLVETQYF. J is TRBJ2-5 and V is TRBV7-6; tentatively, D is TRBD2 (5 bases). V was shortened by 4 bases and J by 5 bases, with 17 bases between the two germline ends. The CDR3 consists of 15 residues. The V gene's germline CDR1 is SGHVS and CDR2 FNYEAQ.

This clone was seen a handful of times. The genes are TRBV19 and TRBJ2-1, with D possibly TRBD2 on 6 matching bases. This CDR3 spans 14 amino acids. V was pared by 0 bases and J by 6 bases, with 9 bases between. Germline CDR1 is LNHDA and CDR2 is SQIVND (reference sequence). The CDR3 here is CASSIERGSNEQFF. The CDR3, as DNA: TGTGCCAGTAGTATAGAGCGGGGAAGCAATGAGCAGTTCTTC.

The chain carries TRBV5-1 and TRBJ1-4, with 11 bases matching TRBD1. Per the germline V gene, CDR1 is SGHRS and CDR2 is YFSETQ. The CDR3 sequence is 18 residues long. The V gene end was trimmed by 0 bases and the J gene end by 4 bases; junction bases not matched to a gene: 8. In DNA form, the CDR3 reads TGCGCCAGCAGCTTGGCCGGACAGGGGGCGCGGGTTAATGAAAAACTGTTTTTT. Its protein product is CASSLAGQGARVNEKLFF.

The rearrangement links TRBV9 to TRBJ1-1; a weak D match, TRBD1 (5 bases). Germline V gene data show CDR1 as SGDLS and CDR2 as YYNGEE. This CDR3 is 14 amino acids long. V lost 2 bases and J 5 bases, leaving 13 bases between the germline ends. Written as DNA, the CDR3 is TGTGCCAGCAGCGTGGGGGGGACTCGTACTGAAGCTTTCTTT. This encodes CASSVGGTRTEAFF.

The V call is TRBV5-1, the J call TRBJ2-5; 8 nucleotides align to TRBD1. The length of the CDR3 is 14 residues. V lost 4 bases, J lost 1 base, and 3 bases stayed unmatched. The germline V gene has CDR1 SGHRS and CDR2 YFSETQ. As DNA, the CDR3 is TGCGCCAGCAGCGCACAGGGGGGCCAAGAGACCCAGTACTTC. Its translation is CASSAQGGQETQYF. The full variable domain, rest sourced from reference TRBV5-1 and TRBJ2-5, is KAGVTQTPRYLIKTRGQQVTLSCSPISGHRSVSWYQQTPGQGLQFLFEYFSETQRNKGNFPGRFSGRQFSNSRSEMNVSTLELGDSALYLCASSAQGGQETQYFGPGTRLLVL.

CDR3 bases: TGTGCCAGCACCCCGGCGGGGGAGGGCACAGATACGCAGTATTTT. Translation: CASTPAGEGTDTQYF. The chain uses TRBV27 and TRBJ2-3; 7 bases line up with TRBD2. The CDR3 runs 15 residues. Germline assignment: CDR1 MNHEY and CDR2 SMNVEV (reference sequence). V shed 7 bases, J shed 1 base, and the junction held 8 bases outside the gene matches.

The chain is built from TRBV19 and TRBJ1-6, with TRBD1 as a possible D gene (6 bases). The V end lost 5 bases, the J end lost 2 bases, and 13 bases lay between the germline ends. The germline gives CDR1 LNHDA, CDR2 SQIVND (reference sequence). CDR3 size: 16 residues. As DNA, the CDR3 is TGTGCCAGTAGTTTAAGAACAGGGACCTATAATTCACCCCTCCACTTT. Translated, it gives CASSLRTGTYNSPLHF.

J is TRBJ1-3 and V is TRBV28, with D possibly matching TRBD1 (5 bases). The CDR3 contains 16 residues. Germline V gives CDR1 MDHEN, CDR2 SYDVKM. Between the trimmed V and J ends, which lost 6 bases and 0 bases, there was a span of 15 bases. CDR3 loop: CASRMGQHLSGNTIYF. As DNA, the CDR3 is TGTGCCAGCAGAATGGGGCAGCACCTCTCTGGAAACACCATATATTTT.